Listed here are 26 T cell receptor beta chains from one sample, sequenced in a study of regulatory T cells in long-lasting Graves disease. CDR3-region Arm-PCR and iRepertoire HTBI primers produced the TCR beta libraries. Via MiXCR, TCRdb re-called the multiplex PCR reads, giving one row per CDR3 protein. The sample has a few hundred thousand distinct CDR3 sequences, 15% seen once; the top ten hold approximately 7.8%. This sample's time point: newly diagnosed GD, antithyroid drugs for less than 3 months. The TCR library was prepared using RNA isolated from PBMCs. The same sample was also used in a study of T cells in Graves' hyperthyroidism and ophthalmopathy.

The sequencing used peripheral blood mononuclear cells (PBMCs), collected at new diagnosis, from a patient treated with antithyroid drugs. Every receptor here comes from a woman aged 40 to 55 with Graves disease.

This clonotype appeared many times. The chain recombines TRBV19 with TRBJ2-1; TRBD2 matches 9 bases. Trimming removed 4 bases from V and 8 bases from J; junction bases left unmatched: 15. The CDR3 consists of 17 residues. The germline V gene encodes CDR1 LNHDA and CDR2 SQIVND (reference sequence). The CDR3 protein is CASSRPRGLAGYYEQFF. The CDR3 bases are TGTGCCAGTAGTAGGCCCCGCGGGCTAGCGGGATACTATGAGCAGTTCTTC.

This clonotype was counted only a few times. The V gene is TRBV28, the J gene TRBJ2-5, with a tentative D call TRBD2 (5 bases). This CDR3 spans 15 amino acids. Germline V gives CDR1 MDHEN, CDR2 SYDVKM. V was pared by 4 bases and J by 5 bases, with 17 bases between. The CDR3 loop is CASSSGSLSGETQYF. As DNA, the CDR3 is TGTGCCAGCAGTTCGGGGAGCCTAAGCGGCGAGACCCAGTACTTC.

In this sample, this clonotype turned up many times. The chain carries TRBV7-8 and TRBJ2-2; 8 bases fit TRBD1. Germline V lookup: CDR1 SGHVS, CDR2 FQNEAQ. V trimming: 2 bases; J trimming: 0 bases; junction bases outside the gene matches: 11. CDR3 size: 19 residues. The CDR3 nucleotides are TGTGCCAGCAGCTTAATTGTCCGGGACAGGCACCCGAACACCGGGGAGCTGTTTTTT. Residues: CASSLIVRDRHPNTGELFF.

Ten or more counts support this clonotype. V usage is TRBV12-3 or TRBV12-4 and J usage is TRBJ2-1; 8 bases line up with TRBD2. CDR3 length: 15 residues. J gave up 7 bases and V 3 bases, and 8 bases lay outside the gene matches. CDR3 loop: CASSFWTGGKNEQFF. Written as DNA, the CDR3 is TGTGCCAGCAGTTTTTGGACGGGAGGGAAGAATGAGCAGTTCTTC.

As to this clonotype: With a much larger clone just one base away, this may be a read error. This rearrangement joins TRBV13 to TRBJ2-5; no firm D call. The germline CDR1 and CDR2 sequences are PRHDT and FYEKMQ (reference sequence). The CDR3 extends over 13 amino acids. The CDR3 coding sequence is TGTGCCAGCAGCCCAAGTTACCACGAGACCCAGTACTTC. Translating gives CASSPSYHETQYF.

The V gene is TRBV28, the J gene TRBJ2-5, with 11 nucleotides matching TRBD1. CDR3 size: 15 residues. Germline V gene data show CDR1 as MDHEN and CDR2 as SYDVKM. V lost 7 bases and J lost 5; bases outside the gene matches: 9. The CDR3 nucleotides are TGTGCCAGCACCCGCCGGGGGACAGGGGGTGAGACCCAGTACTTC. Translation gives CASTRRGTGGETQYF.

This clonotype occurred a few times. This rearrangement joins TRBV5-6 to TRBJ1-3, with TRBD1 as a possible D gene (6 bases). The V end lost 1 base, the J end lost 0 bases, and 11 bases lay between the germline ends. The CDR3 is 16 residues long. CDR1 and CDR2 from the germline V gene are SGHDT and YYEEEE. DNA for the CDR3: TGTGCCAGCAGCTTGCGAGGACAGTACTCTGGAAACACCATATATTTT. It encodes CASSLRGQYSGNTIYF.

The chain combines TRBV24-1 with TRBJ2-1, with 10 bases lining up with TRBD2. V was clipped by 3 bases and J by 7 bases; unmatched bases: 5. The CDR3 runs 15 residues. Germline lookup yields CDR1 KGHDR and CDR2 SFDVKD. DNA for the CDR3: TGTGCCACCAGTGATCTAGCGGGAGCTGGGAATGAGCAGTTCTTC. Protein: CATSDLAGAGNEQFF.

This clonotype was found many times. The J gene is TRBJ1-1, the V gene TRBV30; D not resolved. This CDR3 region has 12 residues. Germline CDR1 GTSNPN, CDR2 SVGIG (reference sequence). Trimming removed 2 bases at V and 8 bases at J, with 12 bases between. This chain's CDR3 is CAWSRGRGEAFF. The DNA of the CDR3 is TGTGCCTGGAGTAGAGGGAGAGGGGAAGCTTTCTTT.

Many counts were recorded for this clonotype. This rearrangement joins TRBV20-1 to TRBJ2-5; D remains ambiguous. With 4 bases removed from V and 3 bases from J, the gap between germline ends came to 12 bases. The CDR3 length is 13 residues. Germline CDR1 DFQATT, CDR2 SNEGSKA (reference sequence). CDR3 amino acids: CSATTHREETQYF. Written as DNA, the CDR3 is TGCAGTGCTACCACCCACCGGGAAGAGACCCAGTACTTC.

This clonotype was seen only a few times. The chain has TRBV7-9 and TRBJ2-5, with TRBD2 matching 7 bases. V trimming: 10 bases; J trimming: 3 bases; junction bases outside the gene matches: 11. Germline assignment: CDR1 SEHNR and CDR2 FQNEAQ (reference sequence). The CDR3 covers 14 residues. The CDR3 bases are TGTGCCACCGTGTGGGGAGGGAGAGAAGAGACCCAGTACTTC. Its translation is CATVWGGREETQYF.

This clonotype occurred many times. The chain has TRBV10-3 and TRBJ1-2, with 7 nucleotides matching TRBD1. The V and J ends lost 4 bases and 2 bases, in that order; junction bases with no gene match: 4. CDR3 length: 14 residues. Germline V gives CDR1 ENHRY, CDR2 SYGVKD. The CDR3 DNA reads as TGTGCCATCAGTGGACAGGGAATCAACTATGGCTACACCTTC. It yields the protein CAISGQGINYGYTF.

Ten or more counts support this clonotype. V usage is TRBV2 and J usage is TRBJ2-3; a weak D match, TRBD2 (6 bases). Germline V gene data show CDR1 as SNHLY and CDR2 as FYNNEI. Between the trimmed V and J ends, which lost 4 bases and 1 base, there was a span of 15 bases. The CDR3 totals 16 residues. The CDR3 coding sequence is TGTGCCAGCAGTGGGGAGGACCTCTTTCGCACAGATACGCAGTATTTT. Translating it yields CASSGEDLFRTDTQYF. Full variable domain (missing parts from reference TRBV2 and TRBJ2-3): EPEVTQTPSHQVTQMGQEVILRCVPISNHLYFYWYRQILGQKVEFLVSFYNNEISEKSEIFDDQFSVERPDGSNFTLKIRSTKLEDSAMYFCASSGEDLFRTDTQYFGPGTRLTVL.

In its sample, this clonotype was seen many times. The chain has TRBV12-3 or TRBV12-4 and TRBJ2-3; 8 bases agree with TRBD2. Trimming took 6 bases from V and 2 from J; bases not matched to a gene: 10. The CDR3 loop spans 16 amino acids. This chain's CDR3 is CASSLRGLAYTDTQYF. CDR3 nucleotide sequence: TGTGCCAGCAGCCTACGCGGACTAGCCTACACAGATACGCAGTATTTT.

This clonotype was counted many times. The chain combines TRBV28 with TRBJ2-1, with TRBD2 identical over 8 bases. Looked up from germline, CDR1 is MDHEN and CDR2 is SYDVKM. V lost 3 bases to trimming and J lost 6 bases; unmatched junction nucleotides: 4. This CDR3 spans 14 amino acids. For the CDR3, the DNA is TGTGCCAGCAGTTTTTGGACTAGCCTCAATGAGCAGTTCTTC. It yields the protein CASSFWTSLNEQFF.

The V call is TRBV6-2 or TRBV6-3, the J call TRBJ2-5; either TRBD1 or TRBD2 may fit D (5 bases each). From germline, CDR1 is MNHEY and CDR2 SVGEGT. The CDR3 spans 16 residues. Trimming pared 5 bases from V and 0 bases from J, leaving 16 bases between. CDR3 protein: CASSNEGRRNQETQYF. The CDR3 coding sequence is TGTGCCAGCAGTAATGAGGGGCGACGGAACCAAGAGACCCAGTACTTC.

V usage is TRBV28 and J usage is TRBJ1-5, with 8 bases matching TRBD1. Trimming cost V 8 bases and J 0 bases; bases outside gene matches: 18. The CDR3 consists of 19 residues. The germline gives CDR1 MDHEN, CDR2 SYDVKM. This chain's CDR3 is CASHMVLGQGSNSNQPQHF. DNA for the CDR3: TGTGCCAGCCATATGGTATTAGGACAGGGTTCGAATAGCAATCAGCCCCAGCATTTT.

This sequence joins TRBV9 and TRBJ2-1; 12 bases fit TRBD2. Germline CDR1 reads SGDLS; CDR2 reads YYNGEE. The CDR3 loop spans 17 amino acids. V gave up 0 bases and J gave up 7 bases; unmatched junction bases: 8. CDR3 loop: CASSVEGVTSGSNEQFF. The CDR3 DNA reads as TGTGCCAGCAGCGTAGAGGGGGTGACTAGCGGGAGTAATGAGCAGTTCTTC.

This clonotype was counted many times. Mismatch with germline at one junction end may stem from a read error. The chain combines TRBV28 with TRBJ2-4; tentatively, D is TRBD1 (6 bases). The CDR3 is made up of 15 amino acids. Looked up from germline, CDR1 is MDHEN and CDR2 is SYDVKM. The CDR3 region is CASRTSIGWGQPDAF. In nucleotides, the CDR3 is TGTGCCAGCAGAACCTCAATTGGGTGGGGACAACCCGACGCCTTC.

This clonotype was picked up many times. This sequence joins TRBV19 and TRBJ2-1; no definite D call. Trimming removed 9 bases from V and 4 bases from J, with 16 bases in between. CDR1 and CDR2 from the germline V gene are LNHDA and SQIVND (reference sequence). The CDR3 sequence is 14 residues long. CDR3 protein: CASKTHGGYNEQFF. The DNA for the CDR3 is TGTGCCAGCAAGACTCACGGTGGGTACAATGAGCAGTTCTTC. Full variable domain (remainder filled in from reference TRBV19 and TRBJ2-1): DGGITQSPKYLFRKEGQNVTLSCEQNLNHDAMYWYRQDPGQGLRLIYYSQIVNDFQKGDIAEGYSVSREKKESFPLTVTSAQKNPTAFYLCASKTHGGYNEQFFGPGTRLTVL.

The gene calls are TRBV3-1 and TRBJ2-7; D gene uncertain. Trimming took off 3 bases at V and 0 bases at J, with 9 bases between the two ends. CDR3 size: 14 residues. Germline values: CDR1 LGHDT, CDR2 YNNKEL (reference sequence). CDR3 in amino acids: CASSHRRASYEQYF. The CDR3 bases are TGTGCCAGCAGCCATAGACGGGCCTCCTACGAGCAGTACTTC.

In this sample, this clonotype turned up many times. This sequence joins TRBV7-9 and TRBJ2-7; D possibly uses TRBD1 or TRBD2 (6 bases each). The germline V and J ends were trimmed by 5 bases and 0 bases, with 14 bases remaining between them. The CDR3 has 15 amino acids. The germline V gene has CDR1 SEHNR and CDR2 FQNEAQ (reference sequence). CDR3 DNA sequence: TGTGCCAGCAGCGGAGGGACACGGAGCTCCTACGAGCAGTACTTC. Protein sequence: CASSGGTRSSYEQYF.

This clonotype was seen many times. The chain recombines TRBV7-8 with TRBJ2-1; 7 bases align to TRBD1. This CDR3 has 13 amino acids. Trimming removed 3 bases from V and 8 bases from J; junction bases left unmatched: 4. In germline, CDR1 is SGHVS, CDR2 FQNEAQ. The CDR3: CASSLTGFDEQFF. The CDR3 coding sequence is TGTGCCAGCAGCTTGACAGGGTTCGATGAGCAGTTCTTC.

This clonotype was detected many times. The chain couples TRBV28 to TRBJ1-5; 9 bases match TRBD1. CDR3 size: 15 residues. The V gene's germline CDR1 is MDHEN and CDR2 SYDVKM. V shed 4 bases, J shed 5 bases, and the junction held 6 bases outside the gene matches. CDR3 bases: TGTGCCAGCAGTTCGACAGGGGGGCCGCATCAGCCCCAGCATTTT. This codes for CASSSTGGPHQPQHF.

At least ten counts were recorded for this clonotype. The gene calls are TRBV2 and TRBJ1-2, with 7 bases that match TRBD1. The germline V gene encodes CDR1 SNHLY and CDR2 FYNNEI. With 8 bases clipped from V and 2 bases from J, the junction kept 5 bases outside the gene matches. The CDR3 consists of 13 residues. CDR3 region: CASSTGVNYGYTF. The DNA for the CDR3 is TGTGCCAGCTCAACAGGGGTGAACTATGGCTACACCTTC.

This clonotype was observed many times. V is TRBV3-1 and J is TRBJ2-7, with 11 bases aligning to TRBD2. This CDR3 comprises 14 residues. The germline gives CDR1 LGHDT, CDR2 YNNKEL (reference sequence). Germline trimming cut 6 bases from V and 2 bases from J; bases unmatched to any gene: 3. The CDR3 is CASSPSGRPYEQYF. The DNA of the CDR3 is TGTGCCAGCAGTCCTAGCGGGAGGCCCTACGAGCAGTACTTC.